This section outlines one TCR beta chain sequence together with its context. Its antigen is as yet unknown. The data originate from a study of cytomegalovirus exposure and HLA in healthy donors. CDR1 is SGHTS, CDR2 YDEGEE, per germline. The CDR3 is made up of 14 amino acids. Trimming removed 5 bases from V and 5 bases from J; junction bases left unmatched: 7. Donors consisted of healthy bone marrow donors. Whole-study results and caveats: For TCR beta chains, V- and J-gene trimming was later linked to a missense DCLRE1C variant. Cytomegalovirus association was listed for under 200 TCR beta chains.

Primers for the PCR totalled 60 Vbeta and 13 Jbeta. Produced via immunoSEQ multiplex PCR; TCRdb's table is partial and in-frame only. The sample records approximately 90,000 clones, 6.5% to 8% being singletons. The chain has TRBV5-8 and TRBJ2-3; 8 bases agree with TRBD2. The receptor's source is a man aged 50-59 years in good health and CMV-seronegative. Source material: PBMCs. DNA for the CDR3: TGTGCCAGCAGTATTGGACTAGCAAGAGATACGCAGTATTTT. Encoded protein: CASSIGLARDTQYF. Full variable domain (rest looked up from reference TRBV5-8 and TRBJ2-3): EAGVTQSPTHLIKTRGQQATLRCSPISGHTSVYWYQQALGLGLQFLLWYDEGEERNRGNFPPRFSGRQFPNYSSELNVNALELEDSALYLCASSIGLARDTQYFGPGTRLTVL.